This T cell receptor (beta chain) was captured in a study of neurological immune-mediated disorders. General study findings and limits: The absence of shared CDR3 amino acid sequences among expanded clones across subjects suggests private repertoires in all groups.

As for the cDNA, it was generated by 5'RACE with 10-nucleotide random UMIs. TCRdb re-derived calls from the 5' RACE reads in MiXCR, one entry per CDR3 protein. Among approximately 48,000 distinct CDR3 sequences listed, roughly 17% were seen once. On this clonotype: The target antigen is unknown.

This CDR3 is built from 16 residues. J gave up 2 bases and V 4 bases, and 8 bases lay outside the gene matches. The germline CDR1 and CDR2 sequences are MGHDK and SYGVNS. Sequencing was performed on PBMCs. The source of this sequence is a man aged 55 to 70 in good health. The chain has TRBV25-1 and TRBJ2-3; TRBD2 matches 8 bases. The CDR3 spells CASSAGGARNTDTQYF. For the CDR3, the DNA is TGTGCCAGCAGTGCGGGGGGGGCGAGGAACACAGATACGCAGTATTTT.